This TCR beta chain originates from a study of blood T cell repertoires in COVID-19. The wider study: There were acute and convalescent COVID-19 samples, and they came from the United States, Italy and Spain. The cDNA or gDNA used as material had been derived from T cells, B-cell-depleted T cells, or PBMCs.

Original processing methods: For nucleated cells, counts were estimated from reference gene primer amplification. Assay: immunoSEQ multiplex PCR; the TCRdb copy retains only in-frame clones and omits some. V, J and clone size reflect that table, while D and trimming were determined from the DNA. The table includes roughly 100,000 clones, about 83% detected once. Sequenced input: peripheral blood. This receptor was taken from a man between 65 and 85 years old with active or convalescent COVID-19.

CDR3 residues: CASSSIGGAPNGEAFF. Here the CDR3 DNA reads TGCGCCAGCAGCTCTATAGGGGGCGCCCCTAACGGTGAAGCTTTCTTT. The chain couples TRBV5-1 to TRBJ1-1; 7 nucleotides align to TRBD1. This CDR3 contains 16 residues. Per germline, CDR1 SGHRS and CDR2 YFSETQ. Trimming took 3 bases from V and 7 from J; bases not matched to a gene: 15.